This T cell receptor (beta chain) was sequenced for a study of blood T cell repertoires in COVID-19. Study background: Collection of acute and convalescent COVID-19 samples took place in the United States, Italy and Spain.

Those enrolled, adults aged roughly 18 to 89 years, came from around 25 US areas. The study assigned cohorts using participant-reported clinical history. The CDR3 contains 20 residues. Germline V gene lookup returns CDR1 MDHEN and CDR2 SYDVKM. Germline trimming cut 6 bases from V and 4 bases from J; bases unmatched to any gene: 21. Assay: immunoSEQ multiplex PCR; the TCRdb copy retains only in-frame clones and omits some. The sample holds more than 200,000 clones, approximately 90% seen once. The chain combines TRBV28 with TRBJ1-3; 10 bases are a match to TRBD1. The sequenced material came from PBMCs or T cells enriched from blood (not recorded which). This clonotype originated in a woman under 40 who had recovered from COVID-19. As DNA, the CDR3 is TGTGCCAGCAGCTTTCCCTTCCCCATCCAGGGACAGGGGCCAGGAAACACCATATATTTT. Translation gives CASSFPFPIQGQGPGNTIYF.